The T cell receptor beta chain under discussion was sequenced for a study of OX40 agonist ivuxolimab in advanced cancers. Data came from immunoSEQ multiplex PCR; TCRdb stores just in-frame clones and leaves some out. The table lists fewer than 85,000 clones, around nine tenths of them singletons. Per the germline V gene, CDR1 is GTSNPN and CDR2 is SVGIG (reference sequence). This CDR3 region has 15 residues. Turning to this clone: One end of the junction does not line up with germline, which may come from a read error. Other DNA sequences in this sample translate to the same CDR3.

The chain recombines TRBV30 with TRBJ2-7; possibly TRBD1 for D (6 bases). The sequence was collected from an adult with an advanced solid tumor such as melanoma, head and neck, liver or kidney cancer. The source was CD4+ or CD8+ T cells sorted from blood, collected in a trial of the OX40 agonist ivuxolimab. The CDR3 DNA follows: TGCGCCTGGATAGGACAGCCCGATCAGCCCTACGAGCAGTACTTC. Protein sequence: CAWIGQPDQPYEQYF.